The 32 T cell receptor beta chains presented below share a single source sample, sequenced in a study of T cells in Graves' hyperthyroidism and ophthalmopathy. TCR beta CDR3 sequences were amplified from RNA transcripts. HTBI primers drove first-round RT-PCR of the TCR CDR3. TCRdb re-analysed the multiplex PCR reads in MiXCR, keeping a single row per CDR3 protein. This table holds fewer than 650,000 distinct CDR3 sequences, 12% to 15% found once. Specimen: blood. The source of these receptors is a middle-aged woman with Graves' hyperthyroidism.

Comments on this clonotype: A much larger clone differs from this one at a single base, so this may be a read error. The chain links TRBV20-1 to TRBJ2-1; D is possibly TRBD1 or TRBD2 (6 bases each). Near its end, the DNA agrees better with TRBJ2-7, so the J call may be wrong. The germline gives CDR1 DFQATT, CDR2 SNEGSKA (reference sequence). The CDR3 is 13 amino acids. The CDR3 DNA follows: TGCAGTGTAAGGGGGGACTCCTACAATGAGCAGTACTTC. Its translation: CSVRGDSYNEQYF.

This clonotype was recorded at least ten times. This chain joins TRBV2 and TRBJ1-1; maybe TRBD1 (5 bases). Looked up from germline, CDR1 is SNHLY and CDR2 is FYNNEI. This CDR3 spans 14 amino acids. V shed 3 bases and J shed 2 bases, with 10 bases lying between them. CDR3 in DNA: TGTGCCAGCAGTGACTGGGACCCTAACACTGAAGCTTTCTTT. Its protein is CASSDWDPNTEAFF.

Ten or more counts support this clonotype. DNA of the CDR3: TGTGCCTGGAGTGCCGGGACTAGCGGGAGGCGGGGGACCGGGGAGCTGTTTTTT. Its protein is CAWSAGTSGRRGTGELFF. The rearrangement links TRBV30 to TRBJ2-2; 15 bases are a match to TRBD2. V lost 1 base, J lost 5 bases, and 8 bases stayed unmatched. From germline, CDR1 is GTSNPN and CDR2 SVGIG (reference sequence). This CDR3 is built from 18 residues.

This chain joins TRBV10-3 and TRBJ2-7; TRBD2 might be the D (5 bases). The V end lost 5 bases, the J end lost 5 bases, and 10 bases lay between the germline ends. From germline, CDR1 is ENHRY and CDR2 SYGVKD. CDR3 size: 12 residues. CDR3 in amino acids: CAISPGSNEQYF. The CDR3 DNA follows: TGTGCCATCAGTCCGGGATCCAACGAGCAGTACTTC.

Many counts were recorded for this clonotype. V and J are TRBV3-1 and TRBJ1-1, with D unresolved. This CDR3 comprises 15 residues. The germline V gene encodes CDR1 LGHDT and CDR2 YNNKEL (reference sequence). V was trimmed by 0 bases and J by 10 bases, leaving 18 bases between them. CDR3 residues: CASSQDRAIFNAAFF. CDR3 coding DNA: TGTGCCAGCAGCCAAGATCGGGCGATCTTCAACGCAGCTTTCTTT.

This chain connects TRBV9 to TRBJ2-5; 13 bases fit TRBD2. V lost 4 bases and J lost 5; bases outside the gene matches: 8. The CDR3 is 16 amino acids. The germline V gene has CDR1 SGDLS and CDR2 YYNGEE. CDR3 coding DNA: TGTGCCAGCAGCATTGGACTAGCGGGAGAGACGGAGACCCAGTACTTC. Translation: CASSIGLAGETETQYF.

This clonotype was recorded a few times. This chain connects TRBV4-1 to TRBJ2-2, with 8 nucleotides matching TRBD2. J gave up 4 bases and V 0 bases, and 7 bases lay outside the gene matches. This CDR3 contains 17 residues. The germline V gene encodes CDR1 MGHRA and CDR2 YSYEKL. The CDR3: CASSQDRTSSGTGELFF. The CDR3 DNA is TGCGCCAGCAGCCAAGATCGGACTAGCTCGGGCACCGGGGAGCTGTTTTTT.

CDR3 loop: CASSLGRLGSDTQYF. The CDR3, as DNA: TGTGCCAGCAGTTTAGGCAGGTTAGGGTCAGATACGCAGTATTTT. The chain links TRBV27 to TRBJ2-3; D is unresolved. In germline, CDR1 is MNHEY, CDR2 SMNVEV (reference sequence). The V and J ends lost 2 bases and 4 bases respectively, with 13 bases between them. The CDR3 runs 15 residues.

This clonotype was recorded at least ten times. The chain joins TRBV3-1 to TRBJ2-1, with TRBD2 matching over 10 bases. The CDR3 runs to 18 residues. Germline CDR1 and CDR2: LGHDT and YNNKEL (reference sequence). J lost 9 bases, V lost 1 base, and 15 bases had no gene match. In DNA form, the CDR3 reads TGTGCCAGCAGCCAAGTGGTGCTAGCGGGAGCCGATGTAGGTGAGCAGTTCTTC. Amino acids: CASSQVVLAGADVGEQFF.

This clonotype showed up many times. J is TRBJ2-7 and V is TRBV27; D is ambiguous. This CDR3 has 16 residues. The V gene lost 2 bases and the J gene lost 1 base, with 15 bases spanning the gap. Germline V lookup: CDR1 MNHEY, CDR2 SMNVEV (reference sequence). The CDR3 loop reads CASSLGSADLSYEQYF. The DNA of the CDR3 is TGTGCCAGCAGTTTAGGCTCGGCAGATCTATCCTACGAGCAGTACTTC.

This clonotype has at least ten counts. For the CDR3, the DNA is TGTGCCAGCAGAAAGATGGGGACTAGCGGGTCCAATGAGCAGTTCTTC. Translating it yields CASRKMGTSGSNEQFF. This sequence joins TRBV2 and TRBJ2-1; 12 bases map to TRBD2. Germline lookup yields CDR1 SNHLY and CDR2 FYNNEI. The CDR3 runs 16 residues. Germline trimming cut 6 bases from V and 6 bases from J; bases unmatched to any gene: 9.

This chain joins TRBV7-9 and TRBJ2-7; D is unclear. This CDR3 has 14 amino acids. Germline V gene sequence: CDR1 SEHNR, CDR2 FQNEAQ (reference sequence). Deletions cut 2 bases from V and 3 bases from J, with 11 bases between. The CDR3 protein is CASSLTDLYYEQYF. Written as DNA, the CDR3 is TGTGCCAGCAGCTTAACAGACCTCTACTACGAGCAGTACTTC.

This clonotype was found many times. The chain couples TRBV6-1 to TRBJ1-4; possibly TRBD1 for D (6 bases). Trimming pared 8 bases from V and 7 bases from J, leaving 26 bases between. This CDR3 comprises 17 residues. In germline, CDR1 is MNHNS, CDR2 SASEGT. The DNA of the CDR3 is TGTGCCAGCTCCCGGGACAAAGCACTTCAAGTGGGTGAAAAACTGTTTTTT. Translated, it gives CASSRDKALQVGEKLFF.

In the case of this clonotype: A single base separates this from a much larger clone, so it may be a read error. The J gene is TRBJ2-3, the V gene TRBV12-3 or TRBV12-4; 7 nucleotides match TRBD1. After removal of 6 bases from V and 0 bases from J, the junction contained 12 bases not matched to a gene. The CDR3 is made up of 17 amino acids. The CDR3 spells CASRPVRQGSSTDTQYF. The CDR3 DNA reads TGTGCCAGCAGACCTGTTCGACAGGGCTCTAGCACAGATACGCAGTATTTT.

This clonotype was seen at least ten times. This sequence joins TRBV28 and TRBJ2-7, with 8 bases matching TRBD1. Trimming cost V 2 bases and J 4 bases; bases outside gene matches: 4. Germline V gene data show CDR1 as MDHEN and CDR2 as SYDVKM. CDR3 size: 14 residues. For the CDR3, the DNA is TGTGCCAGCAGTTTAAGGGGGACAGGTTACGAGCAGTACTTC. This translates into CASSLRGTGYEQYF.

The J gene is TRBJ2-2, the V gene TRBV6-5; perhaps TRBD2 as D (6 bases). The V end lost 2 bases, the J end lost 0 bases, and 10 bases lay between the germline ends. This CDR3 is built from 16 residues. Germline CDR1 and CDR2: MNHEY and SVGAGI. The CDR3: CASSYLAPPNTGELFF. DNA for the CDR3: TGTGCCAGCAGTTACCTAGCGCCACCGAACACCGGGGAGCTGTTTTTT.

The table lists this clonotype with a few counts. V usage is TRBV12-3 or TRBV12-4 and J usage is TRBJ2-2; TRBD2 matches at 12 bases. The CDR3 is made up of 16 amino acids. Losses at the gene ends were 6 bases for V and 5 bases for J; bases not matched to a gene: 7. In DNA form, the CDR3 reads TGTGCCAGCAGGCGGGGACTAGCGGGTACTACCGGGGAGCTGTTTTTT. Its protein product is CASRRGLAGTTGELFF.

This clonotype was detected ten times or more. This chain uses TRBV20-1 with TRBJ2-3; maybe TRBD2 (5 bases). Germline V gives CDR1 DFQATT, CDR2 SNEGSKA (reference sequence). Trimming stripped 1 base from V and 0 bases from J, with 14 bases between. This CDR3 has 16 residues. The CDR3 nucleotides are TGCAGTGCTAGAGCGCAGCGGTTGTCTAGCACAGATACGCAGTATTTT. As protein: CSARAQRLSSTDTQYF.

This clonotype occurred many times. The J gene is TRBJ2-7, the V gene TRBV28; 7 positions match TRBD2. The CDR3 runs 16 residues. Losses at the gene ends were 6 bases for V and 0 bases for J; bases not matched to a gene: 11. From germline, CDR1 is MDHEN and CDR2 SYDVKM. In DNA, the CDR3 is TGTGCCAGCAGACCGAGGAGCGGGAAAAGCTCCTACGAGCAGTACTTC. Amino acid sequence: CASRPRSGKSSYEQYF. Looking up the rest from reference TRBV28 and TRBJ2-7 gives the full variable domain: DVKVTQSSRYLVKRTGEKVFLECVQDMDHENMFWYRQDPGLGLRLIYFSYDVKMKEKGDIPEGYSVSREKKERFSLILESASTNQTSMYLCASRPRSGKSSYEQYFGPGTRLTVT.

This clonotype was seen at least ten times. CDR3 nucleotide sequence: TGCAGTGCCCCAAGCGGTTACCAAGAGACCCAGTACTTC. Encoded protein: CSAPSGYQETQYF. The chain carries TRBV20-1 and TRBJ2-5; D is possibly TRBD2 (5 bases). The CDR3 is 13 residues long. Trimming stripped 6 bases from V and 0 bases from J, with 11 bases between. The germline gives CDR1 DFQATT, CDR2 SNEGSKA (reference sequence).

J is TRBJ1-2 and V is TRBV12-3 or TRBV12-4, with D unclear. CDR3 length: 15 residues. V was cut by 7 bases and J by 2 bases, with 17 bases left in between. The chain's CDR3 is CASTPSGPANYGYTF. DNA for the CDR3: TGTGCCAGCACCCCCAGTGGGCCAGCCAACTATGGCTACACCTTC.

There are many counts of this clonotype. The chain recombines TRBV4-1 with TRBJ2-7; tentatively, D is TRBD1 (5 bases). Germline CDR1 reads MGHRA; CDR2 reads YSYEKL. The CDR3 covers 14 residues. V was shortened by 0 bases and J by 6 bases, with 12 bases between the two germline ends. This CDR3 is CASSQDQGLGEQYF. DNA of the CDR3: TGCGCCAGCAGCCAAGATCAGGGATTGGGCGAGCAGTACTTC.

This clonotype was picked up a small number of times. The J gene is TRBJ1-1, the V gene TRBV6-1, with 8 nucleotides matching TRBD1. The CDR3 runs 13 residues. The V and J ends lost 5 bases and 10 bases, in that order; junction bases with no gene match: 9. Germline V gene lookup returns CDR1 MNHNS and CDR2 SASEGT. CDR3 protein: CASSNRQGLVAFF. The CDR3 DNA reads TGTGCCAGCAGTAACCGACAGGGGCTAGTAGCTTTCTTT.

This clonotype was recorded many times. The CDR3 loop is CASSGTTAGGEQYF. The CDR3 region has the DNA TGTGCCAGCAGTGGGACTACCGCCGGCGGCGAGCAGTACTTC. The chain is built from TRBV2 and TRBJ2-7; weak D call: TRBD2 (6 bases). V lost 4 bases to trimming and J lost 6 bases, with 16 bases between them. The CDR3 covers 14 residues. CDR1 is SNHLY, CDR2 FYNNEI, per germline.

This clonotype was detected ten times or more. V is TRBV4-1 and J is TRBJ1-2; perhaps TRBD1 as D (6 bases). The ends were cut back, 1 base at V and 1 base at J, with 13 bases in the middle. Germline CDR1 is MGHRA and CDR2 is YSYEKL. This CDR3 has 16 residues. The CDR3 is CASSQGQGRRNYGYTF. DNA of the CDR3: TGCGCCAGCAGCCAAGGTCAGGGGCGGCGTAACTATGGCTACACCTTC.

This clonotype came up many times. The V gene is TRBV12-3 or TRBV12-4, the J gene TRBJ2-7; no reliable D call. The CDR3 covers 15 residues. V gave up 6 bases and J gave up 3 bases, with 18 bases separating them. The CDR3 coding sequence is TGTGCCAGCAGACCAGGCAGCGATATAAGCTACGAGCAGTACTTC. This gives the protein CASRPGSDISYEQYF.

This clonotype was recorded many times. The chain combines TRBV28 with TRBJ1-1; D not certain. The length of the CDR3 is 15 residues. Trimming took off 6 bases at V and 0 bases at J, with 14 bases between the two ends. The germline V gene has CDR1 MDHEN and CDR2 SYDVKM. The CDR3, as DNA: TGTGCCAGCAGCCAGGCAGTTTACATGAACACTGAAGCTTTCTTT. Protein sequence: CASSQAVYMNTEAFF.

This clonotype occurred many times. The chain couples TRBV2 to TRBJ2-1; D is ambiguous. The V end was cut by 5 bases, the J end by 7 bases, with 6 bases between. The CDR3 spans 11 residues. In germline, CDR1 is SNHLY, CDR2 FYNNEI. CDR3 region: CASSSRNEQFF. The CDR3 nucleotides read TGTGCCAGCAGTTCCCGTAATGAGCAGTTCTTC.

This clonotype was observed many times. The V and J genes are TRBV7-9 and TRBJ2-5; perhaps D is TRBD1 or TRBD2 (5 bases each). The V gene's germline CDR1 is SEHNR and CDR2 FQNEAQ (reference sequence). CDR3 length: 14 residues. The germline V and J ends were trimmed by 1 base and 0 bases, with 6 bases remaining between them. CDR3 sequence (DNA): TGTGCCAGCAGCTTAGGGGGACACCAAGAGACCCAGTACTTC. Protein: CASSLGGHQETQYF.

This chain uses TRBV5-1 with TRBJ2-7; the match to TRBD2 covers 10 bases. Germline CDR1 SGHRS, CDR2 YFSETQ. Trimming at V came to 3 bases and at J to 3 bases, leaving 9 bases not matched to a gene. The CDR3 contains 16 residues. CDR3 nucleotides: TGCGCCAGCAGCTCGGGTGTGGGACTAGCGATCTACGAGCAGTACTTC. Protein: CASSSGVGLAIYEQYF.

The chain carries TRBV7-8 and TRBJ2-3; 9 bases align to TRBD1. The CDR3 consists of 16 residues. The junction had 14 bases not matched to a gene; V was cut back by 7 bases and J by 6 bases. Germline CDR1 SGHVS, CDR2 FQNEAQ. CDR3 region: CASTLGQGVSGDTQYF. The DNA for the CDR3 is TGTGCCAGCACCTTGGGACAGGGAGTAAGTGGGGATACGCAGTATTTT.

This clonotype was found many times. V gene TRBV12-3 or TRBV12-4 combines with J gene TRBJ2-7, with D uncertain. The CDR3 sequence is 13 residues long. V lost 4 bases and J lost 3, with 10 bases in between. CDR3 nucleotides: TGTGCCAGCAGTTGGGGTAGAAGCTACGAGCAGTACTTC. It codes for CASSWGRSYEQYF.